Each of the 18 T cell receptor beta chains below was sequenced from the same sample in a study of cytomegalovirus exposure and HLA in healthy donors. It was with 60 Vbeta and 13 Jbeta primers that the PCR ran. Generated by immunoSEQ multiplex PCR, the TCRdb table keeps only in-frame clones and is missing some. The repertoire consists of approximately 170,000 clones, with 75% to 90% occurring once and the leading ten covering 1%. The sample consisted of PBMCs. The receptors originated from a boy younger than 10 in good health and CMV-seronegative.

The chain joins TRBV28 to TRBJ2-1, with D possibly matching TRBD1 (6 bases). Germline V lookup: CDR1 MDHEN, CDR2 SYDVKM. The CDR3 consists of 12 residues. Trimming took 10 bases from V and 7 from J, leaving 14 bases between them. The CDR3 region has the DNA TGTGCCACTGGACAGAGCCCTAATGAGCAGTTCTTC. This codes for CATGQSPNEQFF.

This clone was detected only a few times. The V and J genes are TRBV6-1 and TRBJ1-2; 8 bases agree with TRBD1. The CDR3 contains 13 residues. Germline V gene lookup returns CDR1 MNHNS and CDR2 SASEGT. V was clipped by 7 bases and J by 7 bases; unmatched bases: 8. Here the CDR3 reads CASTGQGIAGYTF. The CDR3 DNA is TGTGCCAGCACTGGACAGGGAATAGCTGGCTACACCTTC.

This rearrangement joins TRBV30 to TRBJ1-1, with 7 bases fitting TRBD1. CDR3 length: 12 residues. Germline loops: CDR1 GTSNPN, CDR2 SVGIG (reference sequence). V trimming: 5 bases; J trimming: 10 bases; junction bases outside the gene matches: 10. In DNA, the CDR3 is TGTGCCTGGGATGGCAGGGGGGAATTAGCTTTCTTT. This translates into CAWDGRGELAFF.

CDR3 region: CASSEQGVDYEQYV. The CDR3 nucleotides are TGTGCCAGCAGTGAACAGGGGGTCGACTACGAGCAGTACGTC. The rearrangement joins TRBV2 to TRBJ2-7; 7 bases map to TRBD1. CDR3 size: 14 residues. Germline V gene sequence: CDR1 SNHLY, CDR2 FYNNEI. V lost 2 bases, J lost 3 bases, and 4 bases stayed unmatched.

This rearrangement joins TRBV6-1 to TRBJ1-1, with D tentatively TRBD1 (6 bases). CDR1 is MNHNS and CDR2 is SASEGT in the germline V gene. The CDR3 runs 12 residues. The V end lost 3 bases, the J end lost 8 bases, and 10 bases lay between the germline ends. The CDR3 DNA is TGTGCCAGCAGTGATGGGACAACAGAAGCTTTCTTT. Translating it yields CASSDGTTEAFF.

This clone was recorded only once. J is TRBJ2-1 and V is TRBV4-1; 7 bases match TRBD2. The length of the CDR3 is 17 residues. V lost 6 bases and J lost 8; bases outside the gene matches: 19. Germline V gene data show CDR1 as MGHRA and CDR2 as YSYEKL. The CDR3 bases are TGCGCCAGCAGGCTGGGGGGGGTTGTGTTGCAGCAGGATGAGCAGTTCTTC. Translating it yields CASRLGGVVLQQDEQFF.

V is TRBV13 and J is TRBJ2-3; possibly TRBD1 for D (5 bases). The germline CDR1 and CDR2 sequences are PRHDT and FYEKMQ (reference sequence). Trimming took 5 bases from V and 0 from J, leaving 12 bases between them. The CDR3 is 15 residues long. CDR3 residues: CASSAPWGSTDTQYF. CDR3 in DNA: TGTGCCAGCAGCGCTCCCTGGGGCAGCACAGATACGCAGTATTTT.

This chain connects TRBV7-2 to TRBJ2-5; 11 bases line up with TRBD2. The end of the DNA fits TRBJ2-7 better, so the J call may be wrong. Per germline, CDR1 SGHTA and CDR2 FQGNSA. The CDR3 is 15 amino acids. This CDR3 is CASSVTSGGSYEQYF. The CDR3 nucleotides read TGTGCCAGCAGCGTAACTAGCGGGGGCTCCTACGAGCAGTACTTC.

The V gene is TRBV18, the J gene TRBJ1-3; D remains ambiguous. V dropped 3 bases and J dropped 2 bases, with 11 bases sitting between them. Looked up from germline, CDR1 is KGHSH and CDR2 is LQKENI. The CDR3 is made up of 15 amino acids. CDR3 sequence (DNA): TGTGCCAGCTCACCGATGCCCGGGACTGGAAACACCATATATTTT. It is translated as CASSPMPGTGNTIYF.

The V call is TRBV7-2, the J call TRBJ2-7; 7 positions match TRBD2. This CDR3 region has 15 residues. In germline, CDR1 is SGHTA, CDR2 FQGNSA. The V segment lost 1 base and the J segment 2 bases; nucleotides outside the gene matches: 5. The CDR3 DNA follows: TGTGCCAGCAGCTTAGGTAGCGGGCCAACCTACGAGCAGTACTTC. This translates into CASSLGSGPTYEQYF. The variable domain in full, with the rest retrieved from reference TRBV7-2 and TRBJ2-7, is GAGVSQSPSNKVTEKGKDVELRCDPISGHTALYWYRQSLGQGLEFLIYFQGNSAPDKSGLPSDRFSAERTGGSVSTLTIQRTQQEDSAVYLCASSLGSGPTYEQYFGPGTRLTVT.

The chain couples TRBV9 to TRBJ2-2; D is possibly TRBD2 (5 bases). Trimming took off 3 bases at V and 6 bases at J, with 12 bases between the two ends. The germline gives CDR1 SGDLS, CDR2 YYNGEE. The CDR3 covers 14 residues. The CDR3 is CASSERGTAGELFF. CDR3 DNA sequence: TGTGCCAGCAGCGAACGGGGTACGGCCGGGGAGCTGTTTTTT.

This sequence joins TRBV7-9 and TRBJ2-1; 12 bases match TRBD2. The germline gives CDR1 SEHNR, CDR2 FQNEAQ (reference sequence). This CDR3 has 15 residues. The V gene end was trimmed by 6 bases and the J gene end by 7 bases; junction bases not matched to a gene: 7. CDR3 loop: CASSSLAGGLNEQFF. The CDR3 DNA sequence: TGTGCCAGCAGTTCTCTAGCGGGGGGGCTTAATGAGCAGTTCTTC.

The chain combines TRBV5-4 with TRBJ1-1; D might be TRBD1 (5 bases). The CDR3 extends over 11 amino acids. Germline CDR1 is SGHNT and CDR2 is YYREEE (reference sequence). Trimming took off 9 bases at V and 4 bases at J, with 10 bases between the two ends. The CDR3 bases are TGTGCCACCTCCGGGGGCACTGAAGCTTTCTTT. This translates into CATSGGTEAFF.

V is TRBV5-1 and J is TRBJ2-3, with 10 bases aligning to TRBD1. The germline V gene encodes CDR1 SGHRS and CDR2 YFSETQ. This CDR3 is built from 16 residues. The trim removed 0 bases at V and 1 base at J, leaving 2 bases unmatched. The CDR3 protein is CASSLAGTGGTDTQYF. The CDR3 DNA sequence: TGCGCCAGCAGCTTGGCCGGGACAGGGGGCACAGATACGCAGTATTTT.

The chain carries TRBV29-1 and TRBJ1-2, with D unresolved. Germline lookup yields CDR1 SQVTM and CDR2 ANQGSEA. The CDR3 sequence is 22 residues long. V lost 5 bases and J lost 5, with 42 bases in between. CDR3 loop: CSVLLDAEIVPGGPRSTYGYTF. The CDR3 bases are TGCAGCGTTTTACTGGATGCGGAGATAGTTCCCGGTGGCCCTCGATCGACTTATGGCTACACCTTC.

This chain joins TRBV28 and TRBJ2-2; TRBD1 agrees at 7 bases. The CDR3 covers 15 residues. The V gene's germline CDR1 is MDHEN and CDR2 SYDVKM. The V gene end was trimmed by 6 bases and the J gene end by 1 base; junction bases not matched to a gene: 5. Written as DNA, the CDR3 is TGTGCCAGCAGGCAGACAGGGTGGAACACCGGGGAGCTGTTTTTT. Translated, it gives CASRQTGWNTGELFF.

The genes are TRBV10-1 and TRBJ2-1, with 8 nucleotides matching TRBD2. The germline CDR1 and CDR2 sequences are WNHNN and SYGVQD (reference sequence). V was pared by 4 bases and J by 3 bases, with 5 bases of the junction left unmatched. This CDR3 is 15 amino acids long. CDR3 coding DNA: TGCGCCAGCAGTGGTAGCGGGGTGGGCTACAATGAGCAGTTCTTC. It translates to CASSGSGVGYNEQFF.

Written as DNA, the CDR3 is TGCGCCAGCAGTGAAGGAGCGGTGAACACCGGGGAGCTGTTTTTT. It encodes CASSEGAVNTGELFF. V and J are TRBV10-1 and TRBJ2-2; TRBD2 is a possible D gene (5 bases). Trimming left V 3 bases short and J 1 base short, with 9 bases between. The CDR3 consists of 15 residues. The germline CDR1 and CDR2 sequences are WNHNN and SYGVQD (reference sequence).